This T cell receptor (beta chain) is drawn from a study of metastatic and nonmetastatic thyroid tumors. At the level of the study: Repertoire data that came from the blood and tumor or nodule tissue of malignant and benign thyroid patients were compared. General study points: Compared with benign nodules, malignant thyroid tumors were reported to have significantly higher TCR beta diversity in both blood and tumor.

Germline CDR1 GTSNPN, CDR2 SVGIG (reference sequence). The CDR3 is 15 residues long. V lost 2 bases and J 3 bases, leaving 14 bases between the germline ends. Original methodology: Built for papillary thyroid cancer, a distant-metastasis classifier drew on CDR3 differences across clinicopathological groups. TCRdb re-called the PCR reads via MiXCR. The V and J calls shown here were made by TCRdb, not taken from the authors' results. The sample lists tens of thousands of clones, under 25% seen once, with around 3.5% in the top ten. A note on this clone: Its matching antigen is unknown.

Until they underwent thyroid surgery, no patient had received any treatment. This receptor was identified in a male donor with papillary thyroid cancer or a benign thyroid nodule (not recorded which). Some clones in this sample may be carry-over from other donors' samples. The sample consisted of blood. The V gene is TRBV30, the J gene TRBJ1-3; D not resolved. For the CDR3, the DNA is TGTGCCTGGAGTACCGGTGACCTGGGTGGAAACACCATATATTTT. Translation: CAWSTGDLGGNTIYF.